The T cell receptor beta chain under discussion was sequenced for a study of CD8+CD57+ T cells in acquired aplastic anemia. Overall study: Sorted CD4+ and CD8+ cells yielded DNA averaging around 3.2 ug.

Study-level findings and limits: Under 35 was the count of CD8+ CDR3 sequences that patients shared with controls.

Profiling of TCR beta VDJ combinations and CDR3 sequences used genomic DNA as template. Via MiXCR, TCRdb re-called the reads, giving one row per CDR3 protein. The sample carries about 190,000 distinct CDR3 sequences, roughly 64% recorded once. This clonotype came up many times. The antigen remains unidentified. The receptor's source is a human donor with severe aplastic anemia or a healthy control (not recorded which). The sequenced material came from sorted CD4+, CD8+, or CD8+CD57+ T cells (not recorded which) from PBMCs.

In DNA form, the CDR3 reads TGTGCCAGCAGCTTAGAGGGGGGCCGGGGCACCGGGGAGCTGTTTTTT. The encoded protein is CASSLEGGRGTGELFF. The gene calls are TRBV7-8 and TRBJ2-2, with D perhaps given as TRBD1 or TRBD2 (6 bases each). Germline-derived CDR1 and CDR2 are SGHVS and FQNEAQ. V was pared by 1 base and J by 4 bases, with 13 bases between. The CDR3 is 16 residues long. Complete variable domain (other parts from reference TRBV7-8 and TRBJ2-2): GAGVSQSPRYKVAKRGQDVALRCDPISGHVSLFWYQQALGQGPEFLTYFQNEAQLDKSGLPSDRFFAERPEGSVSTLKIQRTQQEDSAVYLCASSLEGGRGTGELFFGEGSRLTVL.